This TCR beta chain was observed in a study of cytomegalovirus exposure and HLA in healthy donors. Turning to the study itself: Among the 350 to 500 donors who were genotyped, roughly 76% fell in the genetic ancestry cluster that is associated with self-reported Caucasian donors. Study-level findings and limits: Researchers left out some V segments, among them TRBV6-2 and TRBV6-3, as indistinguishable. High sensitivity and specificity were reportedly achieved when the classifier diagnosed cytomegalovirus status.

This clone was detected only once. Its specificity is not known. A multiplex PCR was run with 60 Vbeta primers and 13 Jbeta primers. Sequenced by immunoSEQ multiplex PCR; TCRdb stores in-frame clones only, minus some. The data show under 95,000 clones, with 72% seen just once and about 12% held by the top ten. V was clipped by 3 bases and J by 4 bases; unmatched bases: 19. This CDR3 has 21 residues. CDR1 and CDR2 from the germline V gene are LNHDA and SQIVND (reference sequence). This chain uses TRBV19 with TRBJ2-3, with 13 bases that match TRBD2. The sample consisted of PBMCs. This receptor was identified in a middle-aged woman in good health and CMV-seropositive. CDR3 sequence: CASSIFVGGEGLAGNSDTQYF. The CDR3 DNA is TGTGCCAGTAGTATCTTTGTAGGGGGTGAGGGACTAGCGGGGAATTCAGATACGCAGTATTTT.